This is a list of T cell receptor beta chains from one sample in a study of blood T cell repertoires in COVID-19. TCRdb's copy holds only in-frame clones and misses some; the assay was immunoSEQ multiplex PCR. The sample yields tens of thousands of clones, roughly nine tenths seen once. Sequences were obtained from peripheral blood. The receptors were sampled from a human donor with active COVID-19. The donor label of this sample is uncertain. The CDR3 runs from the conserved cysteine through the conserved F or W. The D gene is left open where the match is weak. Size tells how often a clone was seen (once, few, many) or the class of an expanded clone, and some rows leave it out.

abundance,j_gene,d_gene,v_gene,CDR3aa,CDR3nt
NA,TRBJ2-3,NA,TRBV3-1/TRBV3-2,CASSQTQGRKTDTQYF,TGTGCCAGCAGCCAGACCCAGGGTAGAAAAACAGATACGCAGTATTTT
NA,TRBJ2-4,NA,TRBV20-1,CSAISLGIQYF,TGCAGTGCAATTAGCCTAGGCATTCAGTACTTC
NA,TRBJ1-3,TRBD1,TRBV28,CASSLTGRSGNTIYF,TGTGCCAGCAGTTTGACAGGGCGGTCGGGAAACACCATATATTTT
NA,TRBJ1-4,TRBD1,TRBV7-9,CASSPRGLGEKLFF,TGTGCCAGCAGCCCCAGGGGGTTAGGCGAAAAACTGTTTTTT
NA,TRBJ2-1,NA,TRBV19,CASNGWAGEQFF,TGTGCCAGTAATGGTTGGGCAGGGGAGCAGTTCTTC
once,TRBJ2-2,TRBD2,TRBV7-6,CASSLTPAGGGGTGELFF,TGTGCCAGCAGCTTAACCCCAGCGGGAGGAGGGGGTACCGGGGAGCTGTTTTTT
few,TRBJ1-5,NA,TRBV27,CATRKSGSNQPQHF,TGTGCCACCCGTAAATCGGGGAGCAATCAGCCCCAGCATTTT
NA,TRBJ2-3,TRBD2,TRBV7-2,CASSLLAGATDTQYF,TGTGCCAGCAGCCTTCTAGCGGGAGCCACAGATACGCAGTATTTT
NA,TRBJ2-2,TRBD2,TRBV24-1,CATSGETSYLPNTGELFF,TGTGCCACCAGTGGTGAGACTAGCTACCTCCCGAACACCGGGGAGCTGTTTTTT
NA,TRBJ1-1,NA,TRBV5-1,CASSLQNKNTEAFF,TGCGCCAGCAGCTTGCAGAACAAGAACACTGAAGCTTTCTTT
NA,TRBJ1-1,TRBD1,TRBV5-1,CASSLIDRGDPEAFF,TGCGCCAGCAGCCTTATAGACAGGGGGGACCCTGAAGCTTTCTTT
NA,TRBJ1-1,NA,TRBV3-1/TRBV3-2,CASSQTDRNTEAFF,TGTGCCAGCAGCCAAACGGACAGAAACACTGAAGCTTTCTTT
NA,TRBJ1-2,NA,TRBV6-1,CASSEQFGYGYTF,TGTGCCAGCAGTGAACAGTTTGGCTATGGCTACACCTTC
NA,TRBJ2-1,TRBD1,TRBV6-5,CASTLDRGGEQFF,TGTGCCAGCACCCTTGACAGGGGGGGTGAGCAGTTCTTC
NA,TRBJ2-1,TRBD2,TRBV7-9,CASSPRQASGIDEQFF,TGTGCCAGCAGCCCACGTCAGGCTAGCGGGATCGATGAGCAGTTCTTC
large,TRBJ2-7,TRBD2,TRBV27,CASSFTVAGEQYF,TGTGCCAGCAGTTTTACCGTAGCGGGGGAGCAGTACTTC
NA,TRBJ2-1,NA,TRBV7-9,CASRVSGAREQFF,TGTGCCAGCAGGGTCTCAGGGGCTCGTGAGCAGTTCTTC
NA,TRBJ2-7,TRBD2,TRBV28,CASSLRREGYEQYF,TGTGCCAGCAGTTTGAGGAGGGAGGGTTACGAGCAGTACTTC
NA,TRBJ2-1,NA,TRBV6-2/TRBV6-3,CASSQRGFDEQFF,TGTGCCAGCAGCCAACGAGGTTTCGATGAGCAGTTCTTC
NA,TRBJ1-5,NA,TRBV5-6,CASSLRGNQPQHF,TGTGCCAGCAGCTTAAGGGGGAATCAGCCCCAGCATTTT
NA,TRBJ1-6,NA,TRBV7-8,CASSLAARANSPLHF,TGTGCCAGCAGCTTAGCCGCCAGGGCAAATTCACCCCTCCACTTT
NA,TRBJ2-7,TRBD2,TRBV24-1,CATSDPGTSLGEQYF,TGTGCCACCAGTGACCCCGGGACTAGCCTAGGCGAGCAGTACTTC
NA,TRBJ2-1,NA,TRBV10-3,CAITPRTGYNEQFF,TGTGCCATCACCCCGAGGACGGGATACAATGAGCAGTTCTTC
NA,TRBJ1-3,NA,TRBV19,CASSIPGLGNTIYF,TGTGCCAGTAGTATCCCGGGATTGGGAAACACCATATATTTT
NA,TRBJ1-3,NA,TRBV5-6,CASSVGGSGNTIYF,TGTGCCAGCAGCGTTGGGGGGTCTGGAAACACCATATATTTT
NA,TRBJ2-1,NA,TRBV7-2,CASSSVRGRDEQFF,TGTGCCAGCAGCTCGGTAAGGGGGAGGGATGAGCAGTTCTTC
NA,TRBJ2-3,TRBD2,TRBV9,CASSPRTSGSGDTQYF,TGTGCCAGCAGCCCCCGGACTAGCGGGAGCGGGGATACGCAGTATTTT
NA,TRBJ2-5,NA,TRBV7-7,CASSLRRMETQYF,TGTGCTAGCAGCTTGAGGAGGATGGAGACCCAGTACTTC
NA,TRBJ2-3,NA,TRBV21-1,CASKSWNFLFPRSTDTQYF,TGTGCCAGCAAGTCATGGAACTTCCTATTCCCGAGGAGCACAGATACGCAGTATTTT
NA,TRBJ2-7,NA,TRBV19,CAINPNYRDNSYEQYF,TGTGCCATTAACCCGAACTACCGGGACAATTCCTACGAGCAGTACTTC
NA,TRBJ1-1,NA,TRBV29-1,CSVQWQGGYTEAFF,TGCAGCGTTCAATGGCAGGGAGGGTACACTGAAGCTTTCTTT
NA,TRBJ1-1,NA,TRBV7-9,CASSLDRVNTEAFF,TGTGCCAGCAGCTTAGACAGGGTGAACACTGAAGCTTTCTTT
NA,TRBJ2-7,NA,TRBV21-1,CASSPSLGLNRIKDEQYF,TGTGCCAGCAGCCCCAGTTTGGGGCTTAACAGGATTAAGGACGAGCAGTACTTC
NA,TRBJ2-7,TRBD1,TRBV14,CASSQRTGPYEQYF,TGTGCCAGCAGCCAACGGACAGGGCCCTACGAGCAGTACTTC
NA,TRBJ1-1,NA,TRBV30,CAWSPTGISEAFF,TGTGCCTGGAGCCCTACAGGGATCTCTGAAGCTTTCTTT
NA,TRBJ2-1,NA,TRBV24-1,CATSDLRKSGNEQFF,TGTGCCACCAGTGATTTGCGTAAATCGGGCAATGAGCAGTTCTTC
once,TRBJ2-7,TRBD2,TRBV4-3,CASSQAASGIGRYEQYF,TGCGCCAGCAGCCAAGCGGCTAGCGGGATTGGTAGGTACGAGCAGTACTTC
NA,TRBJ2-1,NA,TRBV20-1,CSASPAGSDYNEQFF,TGCAGTGCTAGTCCGGCGGGATCAGACTACAATGAGCAGTTCTTC
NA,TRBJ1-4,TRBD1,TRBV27,CASSTVPGQGVTNEKLFF,TGTGCCAGCAGTACTGTACCGGGACAGGGGGTGACTAATGAAAAACTGTTTTTT
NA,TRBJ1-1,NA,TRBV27,CASKRGTNTEAFF,TGTGCCAGCAAGCGGGGGACGAACACTGAAGCTTTCTTT
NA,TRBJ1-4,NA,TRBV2,CASSPGSTNEKLFF,TGTGCCAGCAGTCCAGGCTCAACTAATGAAAAACTGTTTTTT
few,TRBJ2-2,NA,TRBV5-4,CASSLTLASGELFF,TGTGCCAGCAGCTTGACCCTAGCGTCTGGGGAGCTGTTTTTT
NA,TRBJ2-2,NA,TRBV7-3,CASSLRRSNTGELFF,TGTGCCAGCAGCTTGCGCAGGTCGAACACCGGGGAGCTGTTTTTT
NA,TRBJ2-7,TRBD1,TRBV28,CASSFHPDRVSYEQYF,TGTGCCAGCAGTTTCCACCCGGACAGGGTCTCCTACGAGCAGTACTTC
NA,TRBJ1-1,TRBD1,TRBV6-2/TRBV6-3,CASSYVPGQGAMFTEAFF,TGTGCCAGCAGTTACGTCCCGGGACAGGGGGCGATGTTCACTGAAGCTTTCTTT
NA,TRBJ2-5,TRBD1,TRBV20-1,CSDRGMETQYF,TGCAGTGACAGGGGTATGGAGACCCAGTACTTC
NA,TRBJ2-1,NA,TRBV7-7,CASSPRQELYNEQFF,TGTGCTAGCAGCCCGAGACAGGAGCTCTACAATGAGCAGTTCTTC
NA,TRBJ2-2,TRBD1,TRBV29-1,CSVGTGNTGELFF,TGCAGCGTGGGGACAGGAAACACCGGGGAGCTGTTTTTT
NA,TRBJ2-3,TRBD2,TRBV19,CASSMGLAGTDTQYF,TGTGCCAGTAGTATGGGACTAGCGGGCACAGATACGCAGTATTTT